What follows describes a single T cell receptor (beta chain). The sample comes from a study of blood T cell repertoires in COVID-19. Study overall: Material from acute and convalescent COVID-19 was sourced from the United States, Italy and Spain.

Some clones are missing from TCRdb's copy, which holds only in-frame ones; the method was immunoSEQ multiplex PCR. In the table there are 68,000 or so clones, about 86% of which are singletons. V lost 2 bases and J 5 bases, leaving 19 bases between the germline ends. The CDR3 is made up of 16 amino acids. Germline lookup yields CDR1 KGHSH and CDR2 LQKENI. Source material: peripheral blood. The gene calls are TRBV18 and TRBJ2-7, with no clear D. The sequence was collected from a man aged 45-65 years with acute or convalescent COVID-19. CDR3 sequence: CASSPAAPTAPNEQYF. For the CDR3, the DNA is TGTGCCAGCTCACCAGCGGCCCCAACTGCACCCAACGAGCAGTACTTC.